Listed below are T cell receptor beta chains from one sample, sequenced in a study of shared clonotypes between healthy human individuals. Measured with immunoSEQ multiplex PCR; TCRdb has only the in-frame clones, and not every one. The table has hundreds of thousands of clones, about 96% seen once. The specimen sequenced was naive CD4+ T cells sorted from blood. Every receptor here comes from a woman in her thirties in good health. CDR3s include the opening cysteine and the closing phenylalanine or tryptophan. D genes are given only for firm matches. Clone size is not always given. Where it is, it says once, few, many or a class for expanded clones.

v_call	j_call	d_call	clone_size	cdr3_aa	cdr3_nt
TRBV18	TRBJ2-6	NA	NA	CASSPYEVPGANVLTF	TGTGCCAGCTCACCATACGAGGTGCCTGGGGCCAACGTCCTGACTTTC
TRBV2	TRBJ2-1	NA	NA	CASRDDNEQFF	TGTGCCAGCAGAGATGACAATGAGCAGTTCTTC
TRBV4-1	TRBJ2-1	TRBD2	NA	CASSSGLAGSEQFF	TGCGCCAGCAGCTCGGGACTAGCGGGGAGTGAGCAGTTCTTC
TRBV5-4	TRBJ1-4	TRBD1	NA	CASSRSTGTGQGKLFF	TGTGCCAGCAGCCGATCGACCGGGACAGGACAGGGAAAACTGTTTTTT
TRBV7-2	TRBJ1-5	TRBD1	NA	CASSRTGWVQGNQPQHF	TGTGCCAGCAGCCGGACAGGGTGGGTTCAGGGCAATCAGCCCCAGCATTTT
TRBV7-9	TRBJ1-3	NA	NA	CASPGGGLNSGNTIYF	TGTGCCAGCCCCGGGGGGGGGCTAAACTCTGGAAACACCATATATTTT
TRBV5-6	TRBJ2-5	NA	NA	CASSLAKGTRTETQYF	TGTGCCAGCAGCTTGGCCAAGGGCACCCGGACGGAGACCCAGTACTTC
TRBV28	TRBJ2-6	NA	NA	CASKEGLGGANVLTF	TGTGCCAGCAAGGAGGGCCTTGGGGGGGCCAACGTCCTGACTTTC
TRBV1	TRBJ2-2	NA	NA	CTSSQRELFF	TGCACCAGCAGCCAGCGGGAGCTGTTTTTT
TRBV9	TRBJ2-1	NA	NA	CASSIQTRSYNEQFF	TGTGCCAGCAGCATCCAGACCAGGTCCTACAATGAGCAGTTCTTC
TRBV11-3	TRBJ2-7	TRBD2	NA	CASSLGLAGFYEQYF	TGTGCCAGCAGCTTGGGACTAGCGGGCTTCTACGAGCAGTACTTC
TRBV19	TRBJ1-2	NA	NA	CASSILRDNYGYTF	TGTGCCAGTAGTATTCTCCGGGACAACTATGGCTACACCTTC
TRBV5-1	TRBJ1-5	NA	once	CASSQGDRNQPQHF	TGCGCCAGCAGCCAAGGGGACCGCAATCAGCCCCAGCATTTT
TRBV28	TRBJ2-7	TRBD1	NA	CASSLSGTGGNEQYF	TGTGCCAGCAGTTTATCCGGGACAGGGGGCAACGAGCAGTACTTC
TRBV19	TRBJ1-4	NA	once	CASSRAGRRGNEKLFF	TGTGCCAGTAGTAGAGCGGGTCGTCGGGGTAATGAAAAACTGTTTTTT
TRBV28	TRBJ2-3	NA	once	CASTLRGIMDTQYF	TGTGCCAGCACCCTTAGGGGAATAATGGATACGCAGTATTTT
TRBV15	TRBJ2-3	NA	NA	CATSRDGALDTQYF	TGTGCCACCAGCAGAGATGGAGCATTGGATACGCAGTATTTT
TRBV4-2	TRBJ2-1	TRBD2	NA	CASSQESGRTYNEQFF	TGTGCCAGCAGCCAAGAAAGCGGGAGGACCTACAATGAGCAGTTCTTC
TRBV19	TRBJ1-2	NA	NA	CASSFGSGYGYTF	TGTGCCAGTAGTTTCGGCAGCGGCTATGGCTACACCTTC
TRBV2	TRBJ2-7	TRBD1	NA	CASTTDRGASYEQYF	TGTGCCAGCACCACAGACAGGGGCGCATCCTACGAGCAGTACTTC
TRBV6-4	TRBJ1-1	NA	NA	CASQQDDWRDTEAFF	TGTGCCAGCCAGCAGGACGACTGGAGGGACACTGAAGCTTTCTTT
TRBV28	TRBJ2-7	NA	NA	CASGDSRTYEQYF	TGTGCCAGCGGGGACTCTCGCACCTACGAGCAGTACTTC
TRBV4-1	TRBJ2-3	TRBD2	NA	CASSQEHLGLAGSTDTQYF	TGCGCCAGCAGCCAAGAGCACCTGGGACTAGCGGGTTCCACAGATACGCAGTATTTT
TRBV5-1	TRBJ2-1	NA	NA	CASSLVGRGNEQFF	TGCGCCAGCAGCTTGGTTGGGCGGGGCAATGAGCAGTTCTTC
TRBV15	TRBJ2-5	TRBD2	NA	CATRTSGTKETQYF	TGTGCCACCAGGACTAGCGGGACTAAAGAGACCCAGTACTTC
TRBV28	TRBJ1-1	TRBD1	NA	CASSVHDRGSEAFF	TGTGCCAGCAGTGTACACGACAGGGGAAGCGAAGCTTTCTTT
TRBV2	TRBJ1-2	NA	NA	CASSLGGGYGYTF	TGTGCCAGCAGCTTAGGAGGAGGGTATGGCTACACCTTC
TRBV29-1	TRBJ2-4	NA	NA	CSVALAKNIQYF	TGCAGCGTTGCGCTAGCCAAAAACATTCAGTACTTC
TRBV28	TRBJ2-1	TRBD2	NA	CASSPGTSVRNEQFF	TGTGCCAGCAGTCCCGGGACTAGCGTTCGGAATGAGCAGTTCTTC
TRBV11-2	TRBJ2-3	TRBD2	NA	CASSPISGNTDTQYF	TGTGCCAGCAGCCCGATTAGCGGGAACACAGATACGCAGTATTTT
TRBV27	TRBJ2-7	NA	NA	CASSSWEAPSYEQYF	TGTGCCAGCAGTTCGTGGGAGGCCCCCTCCTACGAGCAGTACTTC
TRBV27	TRBJ2-3	NA	NA	CASSLAGLPLKDTQYF	TGTGCCAGCAGTTTAGCGGGACTCCCACTAAAAGATACGCAGTATTTT
TRBV5-1	TRBJ1-5	TRBD1	NA	CASSLRTGNQPQHF	TGCGCCAGCAGCTTGAGGACAGGGAATCAGCCCCAGCATTTT
TRBV18	TRBJ2-1	TRBD1	NA	CASSPGDRNFNEQFF	TGTGCCAGCTCACCGGGGGACAGGAACTTCAATGAGCAGTTCTTC
TRBV6-5	TRBJ2-7	NA	NA	CASSYGPQGGVRQYF	TGTGCCAGCAGTTACGGCCCCCAGGGAGGTGTACGGCAGTACTTC
TRBV19	TRBJ2-1	NA	NA	CASSITFYNEQFF	TGTGCCAGTAGTATTACCTTTTACAATGAGCAGTTCTTC
TRBV19	TRBJ2-7	NA	NA	CASSMRGQVYEQYF	TGTGCCAGTAGTATGAGGGGACAAGTCTACGAGCAGTACTTC
TRBV19	TRBJ1-2	TRBD1	NA	CASTTAPGQRSFYGYTF	TGTGCCAGTACCACGGCGCCGGGACAGCGCTCGTTCTATGGCTACACCTTC
TRBV9	TRBJ2-5	NA	NA	CASSAGYQETQYF	TGTGCCAGCAGCGCCGGCTATCAAGAGACCCAGTACTTC
TRBV30	TRBJ2-5	NA	NA	CAWSAGETQYF	TGTGCCTGGAGTGCAGGGGAGACCCAGTACTTC
TRBV25-1	TRBJ2-7	TRBD1	once	CASSSTGQGGEQYF	TGTGCCAGCAGTAGTACGGGACAGGGAGGCGAGCAGTACTTC
TRBV10-2	TRBJ1-4	TRBD1	NA	CASTLSGGTGMEKLFF	TGCGCCAGCACACTGTCTGGGGGGACAGGGATGGAAAAACTGTTTTTT
TRBV18	TRBJ2-3	NA	NA	CASSPPRGTDTQYF	TGTGCCAGCTCCCCGCCTCGGGGCACAGATACGCAGTATTTT